This T cell receptor beta chain originates from a study of blood T cell repertoires in COVID-19. Background on the study: T cells, B-cell-depleted T cells, or PBMCs provided the cDNA or gDNA that served as material.

In the authors' methods: Estimated nucleated cell counts came from reference gene primer amplification. The protocol was immunoSEQ multiplex PCR, while the TCRdb copy is restricted to in-frame clones and leaves out a portion. The V and J calls and clone size were taken over from that table, and D and trimming were inferred from the DNA. This sample has 350,000 to 450,000 clones, with roughly nine tenths found just once. Germline-derived CDR1 and CDR2 are MNHEY and SMNVEV (reference sequence). The CDR3 consists of 15 residues. V shed 2 bases and J 10 bases; nucleotides not matched to a gene: 9. The participants were between about 18 and 90 years old and came from some 25 US areas. Donors were grouped by their self-reported clinical history.

The TCR sequence derives from a woman between 40 and 55 years old who had been exposed to COVID-19. The source material was PBMCs or T cells enriched from blood (not recorded which). This rearrangement joins TRBV27 to TRBJ2-3, with 10 bases fitting TRBD2. The CDR3 spells CASSLTGTSVSAQYF. The CDR3 coding sequence is TGTGCCAGCAGTTTAACAGGGACTAGCGTTTCGGCGCAGTATTTT.